This T cell receptor (beta chain) appears in the sequencing data of a study of T-cell reconstitution after alpha-beta-depleted transplantation in children. Study-wide results and limits: By one year post-transplant, T-cell counts and diversity largely arose from T cells that were newly produced. After transplant, at about two months, alpha-beta T cells were reportedly derived from several hundred expanded graft clones. The origin of high day-60 TCRbeta diversity in some patients lay in surviving recipient T cells and thymic progenitors.

V was pared by 5 bases and J by 4 bases, with 8 bases of the junction left unmatched. The CDR3 spans 16 residues. The V gene's germline CDR1 is SGHTA and CDR2 FQGNSA. In its sample, this clonotype was seen a few times. Its cognate antigen is unknown. During its preparation, the TCRbeta library received unique molecular identifiers. TCRdb analysed the PCR reads with MiXCR anew, one entry per CDR3 protein. The table shows around 120,000 distinct CDR3 sequences, with under 30% occurring only once. The clonotype originates from a male patient under 10 years old who had a stem cell transplant for chronic granulomatous disease, so the T cells may come from the graft donor. The chain couples TRBV7-2 to TRBJ2-2; TRBD2 matches at 9 bases. The sample was PBMCs, mostly from graft donor cells, taken 180 days after TCRalphabeta/CD19-depleted stem cell transplant. CDR3 bases: TGTGCCAGCAGCACATCTAGCGGGATGGGCACCGGGGAGCTGTTTTTT. Its protein is CASSTSSGMGTGELFF.